These 26 T cell receptor beta chains came from one sample sequenced in a study of T cells in Graves' hyperthyroidism and ophthalmopathy. RNA transcripts gave rise to amplified TCR beta CDR3 regions. When the TCR CDR3 underwent first-round RT-PCR, the HTBI primer set was used. TCRdb analysed the multiplex PCR reads with MiXCR anew, one entry per CDR3 protein. This table holds around 440,000 distinct CDR3 sequences, 15% to 19% found once. The sequenced sample was blood. These receptors were taken from a young woman with Graves' hyperthyroidism.

V is TRBV9 and J is TRBJ2-7; 8 bases agree with TRBD2. CDR3 length equals 14 residues. J gave up 2 bases and V 6 bases, and 7 bases lay outside the gene matches. Germline CDR1 is SGDLS and CDR2 is YYNGEE. The CDR3 reads CASTPREGPYEQYF. The DNA for the CDR3 is TGTGCCAGCACCCCACGGGAGGGCCCCTACGAGCAGTACTTC.

Concerning this clonotype itself: A read error is possible here, since a much larger clone lies one base away. J is TRBJ2-7 and V is TRBV5-6; tentative D call: TRBD2 (6 bases). The CDR3 extends over 13 amino acids. Per germline, CDR1 SGHDT and CDR2 YYEEEE. CDR3 DNA: TGTGTCAGCACCGTTGTGGGGGGCTACGAGCAGTACTTC. It translates to CVSTVVGGYEQYF.

This clonotype was seen more than once but under ten times. V is TRBV20-1 and J is TRBJ2-5; a possible D gene is TRBD1 (5 bases). There are 15 residues in the CDR3. Germline CDR1 reads DFQATT; CDR2 reads SNEGSKA (reference sequence). With 0 bases removed from V and 5 bases from J, the gap between germline ends came to 16 bases. CDR3 in amino acids: CSARDRPRVQETQYF. The CDR3 DNA reads as TGCAGTGCTAGAGATCGGCCCAGGGTCCAGGAGACCCAGTACTTC.

This clonotype was observed a few times. The rearrangement uses TRBV20-1 and TRBJ2-1; TRBD2 agrees at 8 bases. V was clipped by 4 bases and J by 7 bases; unmatched bases: 15. This CDR3 contains 16 residues. Per germline, CDR1 DFQATT and CDR2 SNEGSKA (reference sequence). CDR3 in DNA: TGCAGTGCTACCGACCCCCCCCGTAGCGGGGCAAATGAGCAGTTCTTC. It codes for CSATDPPRSGANEQFF.

In its sample, this clonotype was seen many times. This chain connects TRBV28 to TRBJ1-6, with TRBD1 identical over 8 bases. V gave up 1 base and J gave up 14 bases; unmatched junction bases: 4. The CDR3 length is 13 residues. Germline CDR1 and CDR2: MDHEN and SYDVKM. The CDR3 coding sequence is TGTGCCAGCAGTTTATTAACAGGGGGATCCCTCCACTTT. Amino acid sequence: CASSLLTGGSLHF.

The rearrangement links TRBV19 to TRBJ1-2; a possible D gene is TRBD1 (5 bases). V was cut by 1 base and J by 0 bases, with 18 bases left in between. Per the germline V gene, CDR1 is LNHDA and CDR2 is SQIVND (reference sequence). The CDR3 is 18 residues long. The CDR3 protein is CASSIAPRGIKANYGYTF. Written as DNA, the CDR3 is TGTGCCAGTAGTATAGCTCCTCGGGGGATCAAAGCTAACTATGGCTACACCTTC.

This clonotype was counted at least ten times. The chain employs TRBV2 and TRBJ1-5; perhaps TRBD1 as D (5 bases). The V gene lost 6 bases and the J gene lost 1 base, with 13 bases spanning the gap. The CDR3 has 15 residues. Germline CDR1 and CDR2: SNHLY and FYNNEI. The CDR3 loop is CASSPSAGSNQPQHF. As DNA, the CDR3 is TGTGCCAGCAGCCCCAGTGCAGGGAGCAATCAGCCCCAGCATTTT. Together with reference TRBV2 and TRBJ1-5, the CDR3 gives the full variable domain: EPEVTQTPSHQVTQMGQEVILRCVPISNHLYFYWYRQILGQKVEFLVSFYNNEISEKSEIFDDQFSVERPDGSNFTLKIRSTKLEDSAMYFCASSPSAGSNQPQHFGDGTRLSIL.

The J gene is TRBJ1-6, the V gene TRBV11-1; 8 nucleotides align to TRBD1. Trimming took 11 bases from V and 7 from J; bases not matched to a gene: 16. Germline V gene lookup returns CDR1 SGHAT and CDR2 FQDESV (reference sequence). The CDR3 runs to 16 residues. The CDR3 spells CADSDEHRGGNSPLHF. The CDR3 bases are TGTGCCGACAGCGACGAACACAGGGGGGGAAATTCACCCCTCCACTTT.

This clonotype occurred once. This chain joins TRBV30 and TRBJ2-1; TRBD1 is a possible D gene (5 bases). CDR1 is GTSNPN, CDR2 SVGIG, per germline (reference sequence). The V gene lost 3 bases and the J gene lost 2 bases, with 8 bases spanning the gap. This CDR3 comprises 13 residues. The CDR3 coding sequence is TGTGCCTGGAGCAGGGTCGCCTACAATGAGCAGTTCTTC. As protein: CAWSRVAYNEQFF.

The sample holds many counts of this clonotype. The chain carries TRBV11-1 and TRBJ2-7, with TRBD1 identical over 11 bases. In germline, CDR1 is SGHAT, CDR2 FQDESV (reference sequence). V lost 5 bases and J lost 7; bases outside the gene matches: 4. The CDR3 spans 13 residues. CDR3 region: CASSRTGGLEQYF. For the CDR3, the DNA is TGTGCCAGCAGCCGGACAGGGGGCCTGGAGCAGTACTTC.

This clonotype was observed at least ten times. This chain joins TRBV27 and TRBJ2-3; the D is unclear. This CDR3 spans 15 amino acids. Germline CDR1 MNHEY, CDR2 SMNVEV (reference sequence). V was cut by 0 bases and J by 0 bases, with 7 bases left in between. The CDR3 region is CASSLSWLSTDTQYF. CDR3 nucleotides: TGTGCCAGCAGTTTATCGTGGCTGAGCACAGATACGCAGTATTTT.

This clonotype was seen at least ten times. The chain is built from TRBV2 and TRBJ2-4; D possibly corresponds to TRBD2 (5 bases). The CDR3 is 13 amino acids. Per germline, CDR1 SNHLY and CDR2 FYNNEI. Trimming shortened V by 8 bases and J by 0 bases, and 8 bases separated the two germline ends. CDR3 sequence reads: CASGSEAKNIQYF. As DNA, the CDR3 is TGTGCCAGCGGGAGCGAAGCCAAAAACATTCAGTACTTC.

The chain is built from TRBV3-1 and TRBJ1-1; a weak D match, TRBD1 (5 bases). Germline CDR1 LGHDT, CDR2 YNNKEL (reference sequence). CDR3 length equals 14 residues. V was clipped by 1 base and J by 6 bases, with 12 bases between them. This CDR3 is CASSQAGRAAEAFF. For the CDR3, the DNA is TGTGCCAGCAGCCAAGCAGGCAGGGCAGCTGAAGCTTTCTTT.

This clonotype has at least ten counts. The V and J genes are TRBV6-5 and TRBJ1-5, with D unclear. V lost 2 bases to trimming and J lost 5 bases, with 10 bases between them. The CDR3 length is 14 residues. CDR1 is MNHEY, CDR2 SVGAGI, per germline. This CDR3 reads CASSYRPGDQPQHF. The CDR3 DNA reads as TGTGCCAGCAGTTACAGACCCGGGGATCAGCCCCAGCATTTT.

This clonotype was detected ten times or more. The chain couples TRBV2 to TRBJ2-1; TRBD2 aligns across 7 bases. Germline CDR1 SNHLY, CDR2 FYNNEI. J was trimmed by 10 bases and V by 2 bases; bases with no gene match: 17. This CDR3 spans 17 amino acids. Here the CDR3 DNA reads TGTGCCAGCAGTGAAATCCCCCTAGCGGTGCGTGCGGGGGAGCAGTTCTTC. It codes for CASSEIPLAVRAGEQFF.

This clonotype was observed many times. This sequence joins TRBV19 and TRBJ1-2, with 8 bases lining up with TRBD1. Germline V gene lookup returns CDR1 LNHDA and CDR2 SQIVND (reference sequence). With 3 bases clipped from V and 5 bases from J, the junction kept 8 bases outside the gene matches. The CDR3 consists of 15 residues. CDR3 nucleotides: TGTGCCAGTAGTATCCCTCGGACAGGGAGGTATGGCTACACCTTC. Its translation: CASSIPRTGRYGYTF.

This clonotype was picked up many times. V is TRBV5-1 and J is TRBJ2-1, with D perhaps being TRBD1 or TRBD2 (5 bases each). V lost 4 bases and J lost 3, with 14 bases in between. The germline CDR1 and CDR2 sequences are SGHRS and YFSETQ. The CDR3 length is 15 residues. The CDR3 sequence is CASSEVQGVYNEQFF. CDR3 in DNA: TGCGCCAGCAGCGAAGTGCAGGGAGTCTACAATGAGCAGTTCTTC.

The rearrangement joins TRBV27 to TRBJ1-3, with no clear D. Germline lookup yields CDR1 MNHEY and CDR2 SMNVEV (reference sequence). The CDR3 loop spans 15 amino acids. Trimming stripped 5 bases from V and 2 bases from J, with 13 bases between. The CDR3 DNA sequence: TGTGCCAGCAGTGATAGGGATGGCACTGGAAACACCATATATTTT. This gives the protein CASSDRDGTGNTIYF.

The J gene is TRBJ1-6, the V gene TRBV5-1; 11 positions agree with TRBD1. J lost 7 bases, V lost 4 bases, and 4 bases had no gene match. Germline CDR1 and CDR2: SGHRS and YFSETQ. The CDR3 sequence is 15 residues long. In DNA form, the CDR3 reads TGCGCCAGCAGCAAGCGGACAGGGGGCAATTCACCCCTCCACTTT. Encoded protein: CASSKRTGGNSPLHF.

This clonotype showed up many times. J is TRBJ1-2 and V is TRBV28; the match to TRBD1 covers 8 bases. The germline gives CDR1 MDHEN, CDR2 SYDVKM. With V trimmed by 3 bases and J by 5 bases, 5 bases remained unmatched. CDR3 length: 14 amino acids. This CDR3 reads CASSFNRGIYGYTF. CDR3 nucleotides: TGTGCCAGCAGTTTCAACAGGGGGATTTATGGCTACACCTTC.

This clonotype has ten or more counts. This rearrangement joins TRBV30 to TRBJ2-1; 7 bases are shared with TRBD2. Germline loops: CDR1 GTSNPN, CDR2 SVGIG (reference sequence). Trimming cost V 6 bases and J 8 bases; bases outside gene matches: 4. CDR3 length: 11 residues. CDR3 sequence: CACPGRYEQFF. CDR3 nucleotide sequence: TGTGCCTGTCCCGGGAGGTATGAGCAGTTCTTC.

The chain uses TRBV24-1 and TRBJ2-5; D not certain. There are 15 residues in the CDR3. Looked up from germline, CDR1 is KGHDR and CDR2 is SFDVKD. With 3 bases removed from V and 4 bases from J, the gap between germline ends came to 14 bases. CDR3: CATSDLDKGRETQYF. The CDR3 region has the DNA TGTGCCACCAGTGATCTTGACAAAGGACGAGAGACCCAGTACTTC.

This clonotype was found many times. The CDR3 DNA sequence: TGTGCCAGCAGCTTAGCGGGACAGACTGGCCCCCTAGCCAAAAACATTCAGTACTTC. This translates into CASSLAGQTGPLAKNIQYF. The chain combines TRBV7-6 with TRBJ2-4; 7 nucleotides match TRBD1. The CDR3 length is 19 residues. The J segment lost 0 bases and the V segment lost 0 bases, leaving 11 bases of the junction unmatched. Germline loops: CDR1 SGHVS, CDR2 FNYEAQ.

CDR3 residues: CAISEGGLNSPLHF. CDR3 nucleotide sequence: TGTGCCATCAGTGAGGGGGGGTTGAATTCACCCCTCCACTTT. The chain links TRBV10-3 to TRBJ1-6; TRBD1 might be the D (5 bases). The CDR3 consists of 14 residues. The germline gives CDR1 ENHRY, CDR2 SYGVKD. Trimming shortened V by 2 bases and J by 7 bases, and 9 bases separated the two germline ends.

This clonotype has at least ten counts. The V and J genes are TRBV5-1 and TRBJ2-7, with 7 bases identical to TRBD2. This CDR3 contains 14 residues. The ends lost 0 bases at V and 4 bases at J; junction bases unmatched: 4. Germline V CDR1 and CDR2: SGHRS, YFSETQ. In nucleotides, the CDR3 is TGCGCCAGCAGCTTGGCCGGGGGGAAGTACGAGCAGTACTTC. It translates to CASSLAGGKYEQYF.

Many counts were recorded for this clonotype. The chain employs TRBV11-3 and TRBJ2-2; 9 nucleotides agree with TRBD2. In germline, CDR1 is SGHNT, CDR2 YENEEA. The ends lost 0 bases at V and 6 bases at J; junction bases unmatched: 2. This CDR3 has 15 amino acids. CDR3 sequence: CASSLDGGRAGELFF. The CDR3 DNA follows: TGTGCCAGCAGCTTAGACGGCGGGAGGGCCGGGGAGCTGTTTTTT.